The sequence of this T cell receptor beta chain was determined in a study of cytomegalovirus exposure and HLA in healthy donors. Study-wide findings and caveats: Published work reported that the classifier diagnosed cytomegalovirus status with high specificity and sensitivity. Analyses of presence and absence presupposed an approximately uniform sequencing depth across donors.

In this sample, this clone turned up a few times. Its antigen is still unknown. A junction boundary mismatches the germline segment, possibly from a read error. The PCR used 60 Vbeta and 13 Jbeta primers. Sequencing was performed with immunoSEQ multiplex PCR; in TCRdb, only in-frame clones are kept and a portion is missing. Among 200,000 to 300,000 clones listed, about 81% were seen once. The sequenced material came from PBMCs. The receptor was isolated from a woman aged 60-75 years in good health and CMV-seropositive.

The CDR3 protein is CASGESRVLSNQPQHF. Here the CDR3 DNA reads TGTGCCAGCGGTGAAAGCCGGGTTCTTAGCAATCAGCCCCAGCATTTT. The chain joins TRBV6-1 to TRBJ1-5; D not certain. The CDR3 length is 16 residues. Per germline, CDR1 MNHNS and CDR2 SASEGT.